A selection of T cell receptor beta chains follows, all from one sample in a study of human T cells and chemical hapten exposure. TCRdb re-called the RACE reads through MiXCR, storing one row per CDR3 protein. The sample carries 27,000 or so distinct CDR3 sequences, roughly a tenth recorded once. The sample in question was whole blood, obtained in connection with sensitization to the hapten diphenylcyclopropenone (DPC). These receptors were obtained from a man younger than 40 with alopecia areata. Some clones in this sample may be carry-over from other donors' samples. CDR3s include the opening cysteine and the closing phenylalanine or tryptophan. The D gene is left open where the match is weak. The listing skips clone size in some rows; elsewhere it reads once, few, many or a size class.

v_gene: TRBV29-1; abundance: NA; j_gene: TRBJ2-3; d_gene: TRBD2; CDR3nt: TGCAGCGCGCAGACTAGCGGGGGGACAGATACGCAGTATTTT; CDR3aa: CSAQTSGGTDTQYF
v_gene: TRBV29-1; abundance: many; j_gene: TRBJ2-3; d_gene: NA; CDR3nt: TGCAGCGTTGACGTCCAGGGTAGAGCAGATACGCAGTATTTT; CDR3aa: CSVDVQGRADTQYF
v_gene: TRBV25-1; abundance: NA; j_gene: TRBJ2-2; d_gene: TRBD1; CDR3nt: TGTGCCAGCAAGGGACAGGGGACCGGGGAGCTGTTTTTT; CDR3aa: CASKGQGTGELFF
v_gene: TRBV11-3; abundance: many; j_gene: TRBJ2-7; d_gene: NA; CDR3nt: TGTGCCAGCAGCTTAGCCCAGGAAAGCTACGAGCAGTACTTC; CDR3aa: CASSLAQESYEQYF
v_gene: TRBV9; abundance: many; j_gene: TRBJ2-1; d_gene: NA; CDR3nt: TGTGCCAGCAGCGTAGAGGATCAGGTGAGCTCCTACAATGAGCAGTTCTTC; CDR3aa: CASSVEDQVSSYNEQFF
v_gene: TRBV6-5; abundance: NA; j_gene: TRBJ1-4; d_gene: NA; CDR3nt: TGTGCCAGCAGTCAGGACAAACCAACTAATGAAAAACTGTTTTTT; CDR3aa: CASSQDKPTNEKLFF
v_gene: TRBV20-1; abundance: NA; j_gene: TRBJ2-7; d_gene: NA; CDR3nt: TGCAGTGCCCGGACGATGGAAAGCGCGAGTTACGAGCAGTACTTC; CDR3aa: CSARTMESASYEQYF
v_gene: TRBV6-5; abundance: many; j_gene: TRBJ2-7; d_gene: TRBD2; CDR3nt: TGTGCCAGCAGCCCCGGGACTAGCACATCCTACGAGCAGTACTTC; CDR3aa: CASSPGTSTSYEQYF
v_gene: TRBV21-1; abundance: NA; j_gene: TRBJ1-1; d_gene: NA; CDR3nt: TGTGCCAGCAGCAACACTGAAGCTTTCTTT; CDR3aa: CASSNTEAFF
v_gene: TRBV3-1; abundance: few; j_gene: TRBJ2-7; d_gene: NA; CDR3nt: TGTGCCAGCAGCCCCCCTTACAACGACGAGCAGTACTTC; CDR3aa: CASSPPYNDEQYF
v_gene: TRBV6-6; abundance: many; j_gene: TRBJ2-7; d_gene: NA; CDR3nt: TGTGCCAGCAGCCGACTGTCTCCGCGGGAGCAGTACTTC; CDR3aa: CASSRLSPREQYF
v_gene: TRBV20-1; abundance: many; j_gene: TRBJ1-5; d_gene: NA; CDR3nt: TGCAGTGCTAGAGATCTGGCCGGGGGCAATCAGCCCCAGCATTTT; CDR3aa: CSARDLAGGNQPQHF
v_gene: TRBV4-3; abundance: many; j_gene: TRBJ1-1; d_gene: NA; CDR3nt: TGCGCCAGCAGCCAAGGGGCCCTGAACACTGAAGCTTTCTTT; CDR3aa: CASSQGALNTEAFF
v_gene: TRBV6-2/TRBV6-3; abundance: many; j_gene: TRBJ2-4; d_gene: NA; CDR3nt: TGTGCCAGCAGCTCTTACGTAAATTACATTCAGTACTTC; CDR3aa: CASSSYVNYIQYF
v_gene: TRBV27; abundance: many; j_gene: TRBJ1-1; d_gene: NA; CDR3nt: TGTGCCAGCAGTTTACTAGGGCGGACTGAAGCTTTCTTT; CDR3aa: CASSLLGRTEAFF
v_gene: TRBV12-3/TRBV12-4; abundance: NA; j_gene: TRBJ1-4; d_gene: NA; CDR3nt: TGTGCCAGCAGTCCCCCGGGGTTGACTAATGAAAAACTGTTTTTT; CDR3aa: CASSPPGLTNEKLFF
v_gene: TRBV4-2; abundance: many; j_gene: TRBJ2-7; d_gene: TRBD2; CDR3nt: TGTGCCAGCAGCCAAGATGAACTAGCGGGGGTTTACGAGCAGTACTTC; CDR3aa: CASSQDELAGVYEQYF
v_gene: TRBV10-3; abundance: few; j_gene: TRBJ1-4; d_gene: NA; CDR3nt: TGTGCCATCAGTGGAGGGGGGGCGCCGGCTGAAAAACTGTTTTTT; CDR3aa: CAISGGGAPAEKLFF
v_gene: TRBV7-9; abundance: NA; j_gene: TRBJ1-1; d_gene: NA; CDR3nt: TGTGCCAGCAGCCCTAGATCAACAGGGAGCGGACCTGAAGCTTTCTTT; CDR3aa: CASSPRSTGSGPEAFF
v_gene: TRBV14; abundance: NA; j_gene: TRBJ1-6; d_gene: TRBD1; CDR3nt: TGTGCCAGCAGCCAGACAGGGGGCGTGACACCCCTCCACTTT; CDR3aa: CASSQTGGVTPLHF
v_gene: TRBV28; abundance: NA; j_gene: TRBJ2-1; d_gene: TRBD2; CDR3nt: TGTGCCAGCAGTCGGCGGACTAGCGGGAGCTACAATGAGCAGTTCTTC; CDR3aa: CASSRRTSGSYNEQFF
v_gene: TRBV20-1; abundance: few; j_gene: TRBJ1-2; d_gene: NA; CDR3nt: TGCAGTGCTTGGACGGAGGTGAAAAACTATGGCTACACCTTC; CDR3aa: CSAWTEVKNYGYTF
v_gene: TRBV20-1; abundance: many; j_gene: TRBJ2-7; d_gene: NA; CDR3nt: TGCAGTGCTAGTACCAGCTACGAGCAGTACTTC; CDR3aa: CSASTSYEQYF
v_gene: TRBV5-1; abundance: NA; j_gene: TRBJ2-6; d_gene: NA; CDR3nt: TGCGCCAGCAGCCCTCAAACTGGGGCCAACGTCCTGACTTTC; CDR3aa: CASSPQTGANVLTF
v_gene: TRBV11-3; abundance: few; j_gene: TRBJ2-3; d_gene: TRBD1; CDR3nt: TGTGCCAGCAGCCCACCCGGGACAGGGGGAGATACGCAGTATTTT; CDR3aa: CASSPPGTGGDTQYF
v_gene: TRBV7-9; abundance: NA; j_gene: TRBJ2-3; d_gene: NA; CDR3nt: TGTGCCAGCAGCTTAGCGCATTTGGTCTACACAGATACGCAGTATTTT; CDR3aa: CASSLAHLVYTDTQYF
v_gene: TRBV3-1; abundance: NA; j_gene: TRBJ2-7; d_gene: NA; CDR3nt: TGTGCCAGCAGCCTAGGACGGTCCCTCTTGAAGCAGTACTTC; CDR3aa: CASSLGRSLLKQYF
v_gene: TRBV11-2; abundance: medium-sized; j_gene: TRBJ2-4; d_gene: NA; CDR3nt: TGTGCCAGCAGCTCCTCCGGGACGACCCAAAACATTCAGTACTTC; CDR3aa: CASSSSGTTQNIQYF
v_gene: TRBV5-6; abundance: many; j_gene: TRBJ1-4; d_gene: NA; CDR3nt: TGTGCCAGCAGCGACTCAAGCTCCGATGAAAAACTGTTTTTT; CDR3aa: CASSDSSSDEKLFF
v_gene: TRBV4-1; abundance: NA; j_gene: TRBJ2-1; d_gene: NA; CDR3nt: TGCGCCAGCAGCCAGGGAGGAGACTACAATGAGCAGTTCTTC; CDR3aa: CASSQGGDYNEQFF
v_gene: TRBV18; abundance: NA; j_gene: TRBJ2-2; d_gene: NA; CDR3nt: TGTGCCAGCTCACCAACGACTCCGCTACAGAACACCGGGGAGCTGTTTTTT; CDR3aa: CASSPTTPLQNTGELFF
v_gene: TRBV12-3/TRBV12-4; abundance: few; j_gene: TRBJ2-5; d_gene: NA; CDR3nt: TGTGCCAGCAGTTTGTCAGTTGGGGCGGAGACCCAGTACTTC; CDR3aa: CASSLSVGAETQYF
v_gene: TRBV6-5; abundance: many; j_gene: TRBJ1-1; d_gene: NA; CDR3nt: TGTGCCAGCAGTTACTTATTCGGGAGGAACACTGAAGCTTTCTTT; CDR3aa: CASSYLFGRNTEAFF
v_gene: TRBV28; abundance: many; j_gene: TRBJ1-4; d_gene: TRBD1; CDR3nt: TGTGCCAGCAGTCTCCGGGACAGGTGGGAAAAACTGTTTTTT; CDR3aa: CASSLRDRWEKLFF
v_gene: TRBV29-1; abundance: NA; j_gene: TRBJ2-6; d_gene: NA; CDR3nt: TGCAGCGTTGGACAGAGCTCTGGGGCCAACGTCCTGACTTTC; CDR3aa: CSVGQSSGANVLTF
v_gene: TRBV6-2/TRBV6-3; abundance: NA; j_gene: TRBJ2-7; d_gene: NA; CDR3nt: TGTGCCAGCACCCCGGGACCGGCCTACGAGCAGTACTTC; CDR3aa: CASTPGPAYEQYF
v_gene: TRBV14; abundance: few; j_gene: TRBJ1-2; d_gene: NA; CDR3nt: TGTGCCAGCAGCCAAGTGAACTATGGCTACACCTTC; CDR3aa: CASSQVNYGYTF
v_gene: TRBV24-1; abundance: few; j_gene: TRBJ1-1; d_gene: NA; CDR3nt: TGTGCCACCAGTGATTCACCCAGGGGTGGGAAGACTGAAGCTTTCTTT; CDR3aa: CATSDSPRGGKTEAFF
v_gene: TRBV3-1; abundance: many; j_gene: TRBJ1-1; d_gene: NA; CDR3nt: TGTGCCAGCAGCCAAGATGCAAGCATGAACACTGAAGCTTTCTTT; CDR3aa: CASSQDASMNTEAFF
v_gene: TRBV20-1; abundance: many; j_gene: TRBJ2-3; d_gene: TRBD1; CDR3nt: TGCAGTGCCAAGACAGGGAGCCCAGATACGCAGTATTTT; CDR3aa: CSAKTGSPDTQYF
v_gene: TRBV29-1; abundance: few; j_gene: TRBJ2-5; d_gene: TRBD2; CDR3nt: TGCAGCGTTGAAGAACCACGGACTAGCGGAGAGACCCAGTACTTC; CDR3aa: CSVEEPRTSGETQYF
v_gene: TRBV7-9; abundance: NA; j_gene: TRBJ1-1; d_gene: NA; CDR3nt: TGTGCCAGCAGACCTCACAGGGACACTGAAGCTTTCTTT; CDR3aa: CASRPHRDTEAFF
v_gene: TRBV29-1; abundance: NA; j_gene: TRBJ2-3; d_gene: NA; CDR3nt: TGCAGCGTTGACCCGCAAACTGCAGATACGCAGTATTTT; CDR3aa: CSVDPQTADTQYF
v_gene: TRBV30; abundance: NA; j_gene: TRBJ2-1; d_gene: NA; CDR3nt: TGTGCCTCCTCCGAGGGGGGAGTGGGGCAGTTCTTC; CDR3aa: CASSEGGVGQFF
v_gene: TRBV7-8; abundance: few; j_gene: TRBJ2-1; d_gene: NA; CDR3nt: TGTGCCAGCAGCCGCGGGACGCCCAATGAGCAGTTCTTC; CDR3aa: CASSRGTPNEQFF
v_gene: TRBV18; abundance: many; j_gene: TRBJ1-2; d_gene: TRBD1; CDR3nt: TGTGCCAGCTCACCGATAACCGCGACAGGGTTGATCTATGGCTACACCTTC; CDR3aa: CASSPITATGLIYGYTF
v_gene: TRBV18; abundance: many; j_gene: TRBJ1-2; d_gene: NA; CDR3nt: TGTGCCAGCTCACCGTCAGGGGAGCCAAACTATGGCTACACCTTC; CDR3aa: CASSPSGEPNYGYTF
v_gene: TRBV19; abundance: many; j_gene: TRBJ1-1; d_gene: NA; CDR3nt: TGTGCCAGTAGTATTGGGGGGGCTCGGACTGAAGCTTTCTTT; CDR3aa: CASSIGGARTEAFF
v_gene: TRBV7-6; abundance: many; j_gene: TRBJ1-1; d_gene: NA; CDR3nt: TGTGCCAGCAGCACTTCCCGAGAGAGCACTGAAGCTTTCTTT; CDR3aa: CASSTSRESTEAFF
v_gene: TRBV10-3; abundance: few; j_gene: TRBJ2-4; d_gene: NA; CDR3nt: TGTGCCATCAGTCCCGGGACAAACAAAAACATTCAGTACTTC; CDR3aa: CAISPGTNKNIQYF
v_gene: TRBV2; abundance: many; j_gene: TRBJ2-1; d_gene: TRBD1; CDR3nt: TGTGCCAGCACTATGGGGGCAGGGGGTAATGAGCAGTTCTTC; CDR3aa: CASTMGAGGNEQFF
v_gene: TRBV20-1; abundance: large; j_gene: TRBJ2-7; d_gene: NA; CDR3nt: TGCAGTGCCTTCGGGGTGGCTTGGCCGGGTGGGCTACTAGTCGACGAGCAGTACTTC; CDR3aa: CSAFGVAWPGGLLVDEQYF
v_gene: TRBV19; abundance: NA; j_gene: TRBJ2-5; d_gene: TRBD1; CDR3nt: TGTGCCAGTAGTCTCGGGACAGCTCAAGAGACCCAGTACTTC; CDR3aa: CASSLGTAQETQYF
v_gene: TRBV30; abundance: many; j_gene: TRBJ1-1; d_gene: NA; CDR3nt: TGTGCCTGGAGTCCCCCCGAGGGCGGGGATCAGGCTTTCTTT; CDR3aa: CAWSPPEGGDQAFF
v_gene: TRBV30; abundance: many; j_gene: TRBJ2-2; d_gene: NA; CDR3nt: TGTGCCTGGAGGGTGGGGAATACCGGGGAGCTGTTTTTT; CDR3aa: CAWRVGNTGELFF
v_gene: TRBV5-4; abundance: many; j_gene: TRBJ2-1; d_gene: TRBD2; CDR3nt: TGTGCCAGCAGCTTGGCCGCCGGGACTAGCGGATACAATGAGCAGTTCTTC; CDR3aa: CASSLAAGTSGYNEQFF
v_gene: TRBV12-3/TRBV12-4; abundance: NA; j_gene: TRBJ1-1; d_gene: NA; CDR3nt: TGTGCCAGCAGTTTAGCAGGCGGGCCTCTAGGTTTT; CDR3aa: CASSLAGGPLGF